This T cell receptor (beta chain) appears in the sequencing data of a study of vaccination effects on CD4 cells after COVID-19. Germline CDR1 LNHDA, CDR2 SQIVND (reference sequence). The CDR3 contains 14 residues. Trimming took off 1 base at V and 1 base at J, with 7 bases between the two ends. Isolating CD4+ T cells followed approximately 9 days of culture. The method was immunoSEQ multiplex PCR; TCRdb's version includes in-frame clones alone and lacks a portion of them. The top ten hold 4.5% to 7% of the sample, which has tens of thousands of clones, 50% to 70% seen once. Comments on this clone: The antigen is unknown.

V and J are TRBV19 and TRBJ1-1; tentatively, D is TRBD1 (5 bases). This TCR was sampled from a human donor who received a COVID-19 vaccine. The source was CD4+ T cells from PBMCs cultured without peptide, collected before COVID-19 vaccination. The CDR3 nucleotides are TGTGCCAGTAGTATAGCGGGGGAGAACACTGAAGCTTTCTTT. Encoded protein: CASSIAGENTEAFF.